The source of this T cell receptor beta chain is a study of T cell responses to AZD1222 COVID-19 vaccine. General observations from the study: There were repertoire samples only from the period after the peak T cell response. Epitopes outside B.1.351 and B.1.1.7 mutated regions reportedly drew nearly half of spike TCRs. There were mostly white British donors and more females than males, and clonal diversity was possibly underestimated. Researchers report vaccine-associated CD4 TCRs spanning spike, with dominance at 160-218 and 743-854.

Remarks on this clone: What it binds is unknown.

Repertoires were generated with immunoSEQ multiplex PCR, while TCRdb's copy carries only in-frame clones and drops some. Of about 66,000 clones in the sample, approximately 80% are singletons; the top ten hold less than 4%. The CDR3 totals 16 residues. Germline CDR1 and CDR2: LGHNA and YSLEER. The trim removed 4 bases at V and 2 bases at J, leaving 5 bases unmatched. The chain joins TRBV4-3 to TRBJ2-3, with TRBD2 matching 11 bases. The receptor's source is an adult who received the AZD1222 COVID-19 vaccine. This sample comprised peripheral blood, obtained 28 days after the second AZD1222 dose. The CDR3 region has the DNA TGCGCCAGCAGCCTCGGGACTAGCGGAAACACAGATACGCAGTATTTT. This encodes CASSLGTSGNTDTQYF.